This T cell receptor (beta chain) was sequenced for a study of cytomegalovirus exposure and HLA in healthy donors. The wider study: Genetic ancestry analysis placed approximately 78% of the roughly 400 donors that were genotyped in the Caucasian-associated cluster.

The V gene end was trimmed by 5 bases and the J gene end by 2 bases; junction bases not matched to a gene: 4. The CDR3 covers 13 residues. Germline V CDR1 and CDR2: GTSNPN, SVGIG (reference sequence). Concerning this clone: What it binds is not known.

The PCR contained 60 Vbeta and 13 Jbeta primers. Sequencing used immunoSEQ multiplex PCR; TCRdb keeps in-frame clones, though not all of them. The data hold 100,000 to 150,000 clones, with 70% to 85% observed a single time. Overall study findings and caveats: Data from an earlier analysis indicated that most TCR beta V segments were productive either about 90% or about 30% of the time.

The genes are TRBV30 and TRBJ2-7; TRBD1 agrees at 9 bases. Sequenced sample: PBMCs. The receptor was isolated from a boy aged 5-17 years in good health and CMV-seronegative. In DNA form, the CDR3 reads TGTGCCTGGGCGGGGGACAGGGCCTACGAGCAGTACTTC. Its translation: CAWAGDRAYEQYF.